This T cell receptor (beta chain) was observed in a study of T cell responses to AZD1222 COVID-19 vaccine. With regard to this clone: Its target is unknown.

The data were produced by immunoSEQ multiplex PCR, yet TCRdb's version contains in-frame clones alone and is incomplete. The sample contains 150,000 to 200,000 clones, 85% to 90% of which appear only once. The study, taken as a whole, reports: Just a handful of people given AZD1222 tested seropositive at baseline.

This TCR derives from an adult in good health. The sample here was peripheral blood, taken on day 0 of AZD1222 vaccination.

DNA of the CDR3: TGTGCCAGCAGTTACTCTCACAGACACGAAAACATTCAGTACTTC. Translated: CASSYSHRHENIQYF. The chain has TRBV6-5 and TRBJ2-4; no clear D gene. The CDR3 totals 15 residues. V was pared by 0 bases and J by 5 bases, with 11 bases between. The germline V gene has CDR1 MNHEY and CDR2 SVGAGI.